This TCR beta chain was sequenced for a study of T cell repertoires in cytomegalovirus infection. Study context: Both a matching HLA type and CMV infection were indicated by public TCR beta signatures. General study findings and limits: Ex vivo, HLA-C-restricted CMV-specific TCR beta clonotypes prevailed over the rest of the response.

V shed 1 base and J 1 base; nucleotides not matched to a gene: 9. CDR1 and CDR2 from the germline V gene are SGHTA and FQGNSA. CDR3 length: 19 residues. TCRdb called the reads again in MiXCR, with one record for every CDR3 protein. The repertoire holds a few hundred thousand distinct CDR3 sequences, with 8% to 9.5% as singletons. This clonotype was seen repeatedly, ten times or more. Its specificity is unknown. The TCR originated in a human donor in good health (CMV status not recorded). Some clones in this sample may be carry-over from other donors' samples. V and J are TRBV7-2 and TRBJ2-3, with 12 nucleotides matching TRBD2. Sequenced input: PBMCs. The DNA for the CDR3 is TGTGCCAGCAGCTTAGAGGTTCTAGCGGGGGGGCGTGGCACAGATACGCAGTATTTT. Protein product: CASSLEVLAGGRGTDTQYF.